Listed here is a single T cell receptor (beta chain). What it binds is unknown. The data stem from a study of blood T cells in healthy people across ages. The CDR3 loop spans 13 amino acids. Germline CDR1 and CDR2: SQVTM and ANQGSEA. V shed 7 bases, J shed 2 bases, and the junction held 5 bases outside the gene matches. General study findings and limits: From one million sequenced T cells, diversity estimates were lower bounds.

Sample-barcoded 5' priming and a J-beta primer mix drove a second PCR of roughly 7 to 11 cycles. The template-switch adaptor, which had 12 random nucleotides, put a tag on each cDNA molecule. TCRdb used MiXCR to reprocess the 5' RACE reads, holding one entry per CDR3 protein. Of 800,000 to 950,000 distinct CDR3 sequences listed, 25% to 35% are singletons. The same specimen was also included in a second study, on T cells of mothers and their children. Per that study: Thymic selection molds TCR recombination output in a comparable way in related and unrelated pairs.

The V call is TRBV29-1, the J call TRBJ1-2; 9 bases align to TRBD1. Sequencing was performed on blood. The sequence came from a middle-aged woman in good health. The CDR3 is CSAGGQGNYGYTF. CDR3 nucleotides: TGCAGCGCCGGAGGACAGGGGAACTATGGCTACACCTTC.